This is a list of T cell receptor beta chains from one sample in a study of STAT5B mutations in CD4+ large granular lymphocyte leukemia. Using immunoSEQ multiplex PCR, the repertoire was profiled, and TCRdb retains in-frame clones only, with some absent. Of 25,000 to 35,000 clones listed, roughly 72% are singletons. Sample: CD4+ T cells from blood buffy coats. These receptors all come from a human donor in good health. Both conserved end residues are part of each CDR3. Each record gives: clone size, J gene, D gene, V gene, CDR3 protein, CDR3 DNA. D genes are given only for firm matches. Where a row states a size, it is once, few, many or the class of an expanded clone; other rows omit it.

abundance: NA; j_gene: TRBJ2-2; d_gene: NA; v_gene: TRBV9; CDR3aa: CASSVIGNTGELFF; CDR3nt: TGTGCCAGCAGCGTAATCGGGAACACCGGGGAGCTGTTTTTT
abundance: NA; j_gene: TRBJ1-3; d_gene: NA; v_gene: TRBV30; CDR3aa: CAWSRGRISGNTIYF; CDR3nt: TGTGCCTGGAGTCGAGGACGAATCTCTGGAAACACCATATATTTT
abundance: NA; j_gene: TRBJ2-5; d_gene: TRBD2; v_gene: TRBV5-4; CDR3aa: CASSLKGLAGGRETQYF; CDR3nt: TGTGCCAGCAGCTTGAAGGGACTAGCGGGGGGCAGGGAGACCCAGTACTTC
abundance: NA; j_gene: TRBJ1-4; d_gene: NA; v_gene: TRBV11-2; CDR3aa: CASSSGIGGEKLFF; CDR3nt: TGTGCCAGCAGCTCCGGGATCGGGGGTGAAAAACTGTTTTTT
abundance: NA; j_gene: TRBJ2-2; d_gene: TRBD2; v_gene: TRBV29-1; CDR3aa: CSVEDSASGGNTGELFF; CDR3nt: TGCAGCGTTGAAGATTCCGCTAGCGGGGGCAACACCGGGGAGCTGTTTTTT
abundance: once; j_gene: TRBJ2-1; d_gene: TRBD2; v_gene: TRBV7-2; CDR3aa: CAGGGRASFNEQFF; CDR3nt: TGTGCCGGCGGAGGGAGGGCCTCGTTCAATGAGCAGTTCTTC
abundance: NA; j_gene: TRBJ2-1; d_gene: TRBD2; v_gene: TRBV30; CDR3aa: CAWSTPTSGSSNEQFF; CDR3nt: TGTGCCTGGAGTACACCGACTAGCGGGAGTTCAAATGAGCAGTTCTTC
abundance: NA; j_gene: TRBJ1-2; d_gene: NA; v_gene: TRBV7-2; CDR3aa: CASSPSDGYYGYTF; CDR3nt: TGTGCCAGCAGCCCGTCCGACGGCTACTATGGCTACACCTTC
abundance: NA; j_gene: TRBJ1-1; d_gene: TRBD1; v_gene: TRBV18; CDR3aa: CASSLTGGGMNTEAFF; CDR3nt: TGTGCCAGCTCACTTACAGGGGGTGGAATGAACACTGAAGCTTTCTTT
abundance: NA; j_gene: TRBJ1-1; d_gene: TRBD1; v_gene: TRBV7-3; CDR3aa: CASSALGQGNTEAFF; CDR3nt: TGTGCCAGCAGCGCCCTTGGACAGGGAAACACTGAAGCTTTCTTT
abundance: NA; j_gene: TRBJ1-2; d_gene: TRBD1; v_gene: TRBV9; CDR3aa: CASSVVSAGGLGYTF; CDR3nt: TGTGCCAGCAGCGTAGTGAGTGCAGGGGGCCTTGGCTACACCTTC
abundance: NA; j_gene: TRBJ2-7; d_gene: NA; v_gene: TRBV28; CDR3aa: CASGNPGQGWEQYF; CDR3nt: TGTGCCAGCGGAAACCCAGGGCAGGGGTGGGAGCAGTACTTC
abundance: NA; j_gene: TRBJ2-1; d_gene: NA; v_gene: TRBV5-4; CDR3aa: CASSLVLGAYNEQFF; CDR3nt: TGTGCCAGCAGCTTGGTACTGGGGGCCTACAATGAGCAGTTCTTC
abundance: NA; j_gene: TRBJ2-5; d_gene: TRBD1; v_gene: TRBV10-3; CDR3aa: CAISDGQGQETQYF; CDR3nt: TGTGCCATCAGTGATGGACAGGGCCAAGAGACCCAGTACTTC
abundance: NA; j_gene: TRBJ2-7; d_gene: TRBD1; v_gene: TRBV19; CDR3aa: CASSDRDRYEQYF; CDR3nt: TGTGCCAGTAGTGACCGGGACAGGTACGAGCAGTACTTC
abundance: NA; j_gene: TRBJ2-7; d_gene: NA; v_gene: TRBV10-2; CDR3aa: CASSPSYEQYF; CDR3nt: TGCGCCAGCAGCCCCTCCTACGAGCAGTACTTC
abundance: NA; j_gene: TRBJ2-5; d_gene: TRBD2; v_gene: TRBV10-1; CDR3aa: CASSESGGLGKETQYF; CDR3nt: TGCGCCAGCAGTGAGTCTGGGGGACTAGGGAAAGAGACCCAGTACTTC
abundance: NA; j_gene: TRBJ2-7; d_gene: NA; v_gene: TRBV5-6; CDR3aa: CASSLVQRYEQYF; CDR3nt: TGTGCCAGCAGCTTGGTACAGCGCTACGAGCAGTACTTC
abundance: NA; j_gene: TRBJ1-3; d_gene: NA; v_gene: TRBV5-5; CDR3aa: CASSGGTSGNTIYF; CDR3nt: TGTGCCAGCAGCGGCGGGACCTCGGGAAACACCATATATTTT
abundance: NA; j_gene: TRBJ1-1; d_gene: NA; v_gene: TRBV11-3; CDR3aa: CASSPSGGVGNTEAFF; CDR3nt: TGTGCCAGCAGCCCGAGTGGCGGGGTGGGAAACACTGAAGCTTTCTTT
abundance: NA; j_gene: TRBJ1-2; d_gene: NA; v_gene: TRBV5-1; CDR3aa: CASRAGQPGIYGYTF; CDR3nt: TGCGCCAGCAGAGCTGGACAGCCCGGAATCTATGGCTACACCTTC
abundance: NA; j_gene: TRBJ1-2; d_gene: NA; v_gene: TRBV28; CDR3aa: CASEGGYGYTF; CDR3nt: TGTGCCAGCGAGGGCGGCTATGGCTACACCTTC
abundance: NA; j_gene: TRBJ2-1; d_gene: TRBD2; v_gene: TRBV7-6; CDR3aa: CASSLGGLAGPNEQFF; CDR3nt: TGTGCCAGCAGCTTAGGTGGACTAGCGGGACCTAATGAGCAGTTCTTC
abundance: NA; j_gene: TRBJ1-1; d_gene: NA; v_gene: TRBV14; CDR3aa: CASSHLGRNTEAFF; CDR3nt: TGTGCCAGCAGCCACCTGGGCAGGAACACTGAAGCTTTCTTT